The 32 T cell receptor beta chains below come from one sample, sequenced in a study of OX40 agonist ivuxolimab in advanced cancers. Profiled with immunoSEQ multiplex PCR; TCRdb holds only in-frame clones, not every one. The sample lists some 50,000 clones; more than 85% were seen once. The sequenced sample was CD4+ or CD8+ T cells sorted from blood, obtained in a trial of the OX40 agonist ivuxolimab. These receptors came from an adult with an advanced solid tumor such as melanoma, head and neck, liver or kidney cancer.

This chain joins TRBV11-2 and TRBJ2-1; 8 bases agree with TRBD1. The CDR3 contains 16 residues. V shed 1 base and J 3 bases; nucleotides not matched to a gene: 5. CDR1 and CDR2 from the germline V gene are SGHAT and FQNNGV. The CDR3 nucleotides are TGTGCCAGCAGCTTAGGCTACAGGGGGTTCTACAATGAGCAGTTCTTC. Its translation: CASSLGYRGFYNEQFF. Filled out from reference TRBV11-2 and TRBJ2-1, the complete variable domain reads EAGVAQSPRYKIIEKRQSVAFWCNPISGHATLYWYQQILGQGPKLLIQFQNNGVVDDSQLPKDRFSAERLKGVDSTLKIQPAKLEDSAVYLCASSLGYRGFYNEQFFGPGTRLTVL.

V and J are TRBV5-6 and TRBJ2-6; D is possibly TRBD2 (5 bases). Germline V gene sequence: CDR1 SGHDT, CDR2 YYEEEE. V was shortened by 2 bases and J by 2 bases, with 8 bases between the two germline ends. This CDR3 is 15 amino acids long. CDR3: CASSFWGAGANVLTF. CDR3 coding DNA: TGTGCCAGCAGCTTTTGGGGAGCTGGGGCCAACGTCCTGACTTTC.

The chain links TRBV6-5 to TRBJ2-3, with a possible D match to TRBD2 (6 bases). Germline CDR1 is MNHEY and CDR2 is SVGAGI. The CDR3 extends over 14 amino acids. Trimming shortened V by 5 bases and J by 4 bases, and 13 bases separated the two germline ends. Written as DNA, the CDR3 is TGTGCCAGCAGTCGGGAGCGGGTGGCAGATACGCAGTATTTT. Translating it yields CASSRERVADTQYF.

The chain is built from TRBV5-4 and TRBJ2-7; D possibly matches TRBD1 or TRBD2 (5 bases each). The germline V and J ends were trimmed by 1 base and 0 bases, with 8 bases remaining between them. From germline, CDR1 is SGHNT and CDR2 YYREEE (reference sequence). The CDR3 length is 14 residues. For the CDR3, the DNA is TGTGCCAGCAGCTTGTGGGGGAGCTCCTACGAGCAGTACTTC. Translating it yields CASSLWGSSYEQYF.

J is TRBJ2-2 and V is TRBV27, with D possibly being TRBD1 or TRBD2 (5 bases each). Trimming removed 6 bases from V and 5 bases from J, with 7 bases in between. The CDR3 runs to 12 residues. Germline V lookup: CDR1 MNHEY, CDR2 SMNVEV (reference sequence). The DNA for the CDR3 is TGTGCCAGCAGGGGACCTACCGGGGAGCTGTTTTTT. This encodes CASRGPTGELFF.

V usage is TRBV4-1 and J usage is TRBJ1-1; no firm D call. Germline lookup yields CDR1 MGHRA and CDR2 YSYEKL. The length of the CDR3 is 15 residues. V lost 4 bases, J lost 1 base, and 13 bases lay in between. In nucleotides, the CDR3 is TGCGCCAGCAGCCTCATAAGGTCCGCGAACACTGAAGCTTTCTTT. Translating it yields CASSLIRSANTEAFF.

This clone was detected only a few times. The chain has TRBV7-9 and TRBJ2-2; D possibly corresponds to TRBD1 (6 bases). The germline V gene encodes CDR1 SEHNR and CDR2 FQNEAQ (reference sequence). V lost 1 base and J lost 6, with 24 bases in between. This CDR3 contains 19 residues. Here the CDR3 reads CASSLGLVRDTRNPGELFF. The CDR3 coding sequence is TGTGCCAGCAGCTTAGGCCTGGTAAGGGACACCCGAAATCCCGGGGAGCTGTTTTTT.

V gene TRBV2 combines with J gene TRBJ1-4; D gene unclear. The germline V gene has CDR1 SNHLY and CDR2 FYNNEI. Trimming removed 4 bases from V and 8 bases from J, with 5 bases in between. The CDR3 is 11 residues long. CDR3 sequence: CASSGMEKLFF. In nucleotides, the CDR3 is TGTGCCAGCAGTGGGATGGAAAAACTGTTTTTT.

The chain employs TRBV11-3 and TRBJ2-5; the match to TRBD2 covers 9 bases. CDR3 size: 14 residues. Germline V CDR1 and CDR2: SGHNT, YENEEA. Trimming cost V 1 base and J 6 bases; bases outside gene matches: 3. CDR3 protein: CASSLGTSDKTQYF. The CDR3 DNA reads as TGTGCCAGCAGCTTAGGGACTAGCGATAAGACCCAGTACTTC.

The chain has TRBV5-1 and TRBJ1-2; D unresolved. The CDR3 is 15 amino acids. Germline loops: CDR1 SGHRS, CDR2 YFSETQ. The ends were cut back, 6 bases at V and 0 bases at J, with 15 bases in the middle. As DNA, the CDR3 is TGCGCCAGCACCTACGATGGGGTCCCTAACTATGGCTACACCTTC. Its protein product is CASTYDGVPNYGYTF.

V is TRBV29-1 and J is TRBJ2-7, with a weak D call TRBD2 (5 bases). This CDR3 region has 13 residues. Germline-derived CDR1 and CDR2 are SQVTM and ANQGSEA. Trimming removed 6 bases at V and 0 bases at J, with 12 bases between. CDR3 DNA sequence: TGCAGCGTGAGGGCGGCGGGCTCCTACGAGCAGTACTTC. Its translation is CSVRAAGSYEQYF.

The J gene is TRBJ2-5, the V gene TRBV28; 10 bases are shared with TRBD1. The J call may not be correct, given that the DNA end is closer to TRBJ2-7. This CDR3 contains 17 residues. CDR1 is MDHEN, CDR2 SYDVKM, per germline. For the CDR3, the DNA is TGTGCCAGCCTACGGACAGGGGGTGAGCGGGACCTCTACGAGCAGTACTTC. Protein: CASLRTGGERDLYEQYF.

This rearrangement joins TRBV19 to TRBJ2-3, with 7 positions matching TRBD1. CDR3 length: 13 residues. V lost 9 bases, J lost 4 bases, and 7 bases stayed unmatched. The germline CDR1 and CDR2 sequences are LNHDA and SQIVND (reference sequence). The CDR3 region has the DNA TGTGCCAGCCAATTTACAGGGGCAGATACGCAGTATTTT. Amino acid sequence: CASQFTGADTQYF. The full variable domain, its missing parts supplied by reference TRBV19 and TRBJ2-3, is DGGITQSPKYLFRKEGQNVTLSCEQNLNHDAMYWYRQDPGQGLRLIYYSQIVNDFQKGDIAEGYSVSREKKESFPLTVTSAQKNPTAFYLCASQFTGADTQYFGPGTRLTVL.

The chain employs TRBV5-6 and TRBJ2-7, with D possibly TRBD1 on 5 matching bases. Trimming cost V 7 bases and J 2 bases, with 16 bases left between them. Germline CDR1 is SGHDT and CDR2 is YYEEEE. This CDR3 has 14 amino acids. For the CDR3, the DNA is TGTGCCAGCCGAATGGGGCCTAACCCCTACGAGCAGTACTTC. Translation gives CASRMGPNPYEQYF. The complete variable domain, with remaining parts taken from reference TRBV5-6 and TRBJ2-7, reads DAGVTQSPTHLIKTRGQQVTLRCSPKSGHDTVSWYQQALGQGPQFIFQYYEEEERQRGNFPDRFSGHQFPNYSSELNVNALLLGDSALYLCASRMGPNPYEQYFGPGTRLTVT.

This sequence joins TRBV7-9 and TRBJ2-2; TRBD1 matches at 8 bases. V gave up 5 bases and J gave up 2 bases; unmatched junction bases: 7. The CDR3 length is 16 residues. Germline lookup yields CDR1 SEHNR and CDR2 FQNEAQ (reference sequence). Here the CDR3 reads CASSPRQGSNTGELFF. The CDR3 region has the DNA TGTGCCAGCAGCCCGAGACAGGGGAGTAACACCGGGGAGCTGTTTTTT.

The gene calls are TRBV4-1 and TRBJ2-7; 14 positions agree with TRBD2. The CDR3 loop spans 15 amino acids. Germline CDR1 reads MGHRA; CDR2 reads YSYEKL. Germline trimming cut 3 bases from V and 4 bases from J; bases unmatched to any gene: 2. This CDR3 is CASSQGLAGVYEQYF. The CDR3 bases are TGCGCCAGCAGCCAGGGACTAGCGGGAGTGTACGAGCAGTACTTC.

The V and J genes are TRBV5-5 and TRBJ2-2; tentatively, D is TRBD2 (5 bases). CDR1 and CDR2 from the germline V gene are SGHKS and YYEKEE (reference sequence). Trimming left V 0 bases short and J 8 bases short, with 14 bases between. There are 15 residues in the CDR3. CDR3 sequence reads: CASSLGGLQRGELFF. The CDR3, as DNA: TGTGCCAGCAGCTTGGGCGGACTCCAAAGGGGGGAGCTGTTTTTT. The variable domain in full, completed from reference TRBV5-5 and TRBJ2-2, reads DAGVTQSPTHLIKTRGQQVTLRCSPISGHKSVSWYQQVLGQGPQFIFQYYEKEERGRGNFPDRFSARQFPNYSSELNVNALLLGDSALYLCASSLGGLQRGELFFGEGSRLTVL.

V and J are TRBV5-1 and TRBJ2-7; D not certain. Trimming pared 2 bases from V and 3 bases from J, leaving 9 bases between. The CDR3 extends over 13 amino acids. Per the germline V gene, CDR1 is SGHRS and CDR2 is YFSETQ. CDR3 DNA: TGCGCCAGCAGCTTTAGTATCAGCTACGAGCAGTACTTC. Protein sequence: CASSFSISYEQYF.

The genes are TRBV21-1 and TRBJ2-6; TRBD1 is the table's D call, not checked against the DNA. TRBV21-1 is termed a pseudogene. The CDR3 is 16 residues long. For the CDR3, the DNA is TGTGCCAGCAGCCGTTACTGTGGGCCCGGGGCCAACGTCCTGACTTTC. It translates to CASSRYCGPGANVLTF.

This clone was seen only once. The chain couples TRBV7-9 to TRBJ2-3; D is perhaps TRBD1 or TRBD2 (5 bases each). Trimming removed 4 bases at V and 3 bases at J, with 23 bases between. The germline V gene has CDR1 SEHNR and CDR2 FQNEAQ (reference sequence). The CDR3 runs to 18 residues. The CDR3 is CASSWSLGEGMRTDTQYF. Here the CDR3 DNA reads TGTGCCAGCAGCTGGTCCTTGGGCGAGGGGATGCGAACAGATACGCAGTATTTT.

CDR3 nucleotides: TGTGCCAGCAGTTTAAGTCCGGGGGCCGGTCAGCCCCAGCATTTT. Translating gives CASSLSPGAGQPQHF. This chain joins TRBV27 and TRBJ1-5; possible D gene TRBD1, 6 bases. V shed 2 bases and J shed 6 bases, with 14 bases lying between them. The germline V gene encodes CDR1 MNHEY and CDR2 SMNVEV (reference sequence). The CDR3 contains 15 residues.

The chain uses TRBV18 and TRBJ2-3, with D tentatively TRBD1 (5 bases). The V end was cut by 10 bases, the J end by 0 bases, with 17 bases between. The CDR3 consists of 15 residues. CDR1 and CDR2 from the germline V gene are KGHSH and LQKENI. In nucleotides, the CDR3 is TGTGCCACCGCTAAGACAGTTTCTAGCACAGATACGCAGTATTTT. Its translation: CATAKTVSSTDTQYF.

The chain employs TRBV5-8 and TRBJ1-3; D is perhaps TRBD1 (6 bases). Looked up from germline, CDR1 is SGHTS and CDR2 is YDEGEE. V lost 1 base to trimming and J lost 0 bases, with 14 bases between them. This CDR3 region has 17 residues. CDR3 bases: TGTGCCAGCAGCTTGAAGTCAGCCAGGGGCTCTGGAAACACCATATATTTT. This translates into CASSLKSARGSGNTIYF.

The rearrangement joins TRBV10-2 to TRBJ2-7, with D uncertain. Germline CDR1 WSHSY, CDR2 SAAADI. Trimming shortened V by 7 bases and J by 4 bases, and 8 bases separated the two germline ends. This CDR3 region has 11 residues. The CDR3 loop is CASTQEYEQYF. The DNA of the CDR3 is TGCGCCAGCACACAAGAATACGAGCAGTACTTC.

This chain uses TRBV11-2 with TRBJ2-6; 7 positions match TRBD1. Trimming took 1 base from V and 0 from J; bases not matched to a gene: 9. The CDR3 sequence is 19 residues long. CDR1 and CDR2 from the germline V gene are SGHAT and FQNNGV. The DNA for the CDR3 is TGTGCCAGCAGCTTAGCCCCGGGACAGTCGCTCTCTGGGGCCAACGTCCTGACTTTC. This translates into CASSLAPGQSLSGANVLTF.

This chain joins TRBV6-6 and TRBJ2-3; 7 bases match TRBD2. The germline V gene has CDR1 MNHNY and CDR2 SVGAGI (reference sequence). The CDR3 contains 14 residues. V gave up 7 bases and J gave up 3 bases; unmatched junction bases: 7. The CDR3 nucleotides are TGTGCCAGCATAACGGGAGGTCGTACAGATACGCAGTATTTT. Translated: CASITGGRTDTQYF.

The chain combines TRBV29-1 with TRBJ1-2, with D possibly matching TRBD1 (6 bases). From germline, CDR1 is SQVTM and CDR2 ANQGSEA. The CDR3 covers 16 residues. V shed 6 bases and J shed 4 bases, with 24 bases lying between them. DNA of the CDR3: TGCAGCGTCCCAGTCGGGGGGCAGGGAGAAGGCTATGGCTACACCTTC. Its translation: CSVPVGGQGEGYGYTF.

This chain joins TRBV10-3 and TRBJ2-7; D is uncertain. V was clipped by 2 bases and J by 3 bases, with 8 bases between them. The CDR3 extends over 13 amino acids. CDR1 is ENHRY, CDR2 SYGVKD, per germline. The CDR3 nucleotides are TGTGCCATCAGTGAGGCCCCGAGCTACGAGCAGTACTTC. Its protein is CAISEAPSYEQYF.

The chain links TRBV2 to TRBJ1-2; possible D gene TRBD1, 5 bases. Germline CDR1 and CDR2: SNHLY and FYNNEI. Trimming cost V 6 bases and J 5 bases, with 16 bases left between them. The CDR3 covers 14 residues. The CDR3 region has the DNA TGTGCCAGCAGGGGGCTTGGGATAGGGTATGGCTACACCTTC. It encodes CASRGLGIGYGYTF.

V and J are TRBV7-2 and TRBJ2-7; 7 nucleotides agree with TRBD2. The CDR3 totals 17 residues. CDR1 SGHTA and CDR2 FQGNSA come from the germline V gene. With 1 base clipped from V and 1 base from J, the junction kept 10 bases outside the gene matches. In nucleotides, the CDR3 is TGTGCCAGCAGCTTAGGACGGCTAGCGGCCCGTTCCTACGAGCAGTACTTC. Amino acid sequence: CASSLGRLAARSYEQYF.

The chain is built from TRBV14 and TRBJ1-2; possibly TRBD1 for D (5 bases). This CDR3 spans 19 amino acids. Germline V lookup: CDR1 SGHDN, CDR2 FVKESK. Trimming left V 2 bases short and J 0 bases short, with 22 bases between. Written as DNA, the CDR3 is TGTGCCAGCAGCCAAAAGAAACTGCCGGGACTCGATCCTAACTATGGCTACACCTTC. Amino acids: CASSQKKLPGLDPNYGYTF.

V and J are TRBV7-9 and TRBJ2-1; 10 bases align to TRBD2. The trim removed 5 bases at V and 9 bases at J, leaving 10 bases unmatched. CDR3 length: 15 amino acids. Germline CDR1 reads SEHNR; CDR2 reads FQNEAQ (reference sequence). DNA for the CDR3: TGTGCCAGCAGCCCCGGGAGCGGGGGGGCTAGTGAGCAGTTCTTC. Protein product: CASSPGSGGASEQFF.